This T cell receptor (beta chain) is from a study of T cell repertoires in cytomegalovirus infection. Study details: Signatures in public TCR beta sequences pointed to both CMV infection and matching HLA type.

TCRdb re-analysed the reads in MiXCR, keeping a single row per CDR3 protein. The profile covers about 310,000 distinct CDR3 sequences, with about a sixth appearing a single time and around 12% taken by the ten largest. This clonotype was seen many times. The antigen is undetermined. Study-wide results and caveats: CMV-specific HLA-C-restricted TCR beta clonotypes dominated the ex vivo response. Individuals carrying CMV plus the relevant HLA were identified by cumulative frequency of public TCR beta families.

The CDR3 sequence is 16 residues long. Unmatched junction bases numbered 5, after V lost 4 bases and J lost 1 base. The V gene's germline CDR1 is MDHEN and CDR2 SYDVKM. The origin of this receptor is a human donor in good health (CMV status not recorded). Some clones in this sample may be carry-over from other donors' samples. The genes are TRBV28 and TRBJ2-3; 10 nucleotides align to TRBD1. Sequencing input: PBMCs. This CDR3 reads CASSSLTGGGTDTQYF. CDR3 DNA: TGTGCCAGCAGTTCCCTGACAGGGGGCGGCACAGATACGCAGTATTTT.